Listed below are T cell receptor beta chains from one sample, sequenced in a study of blood T cell repertoires in COVID-19. Repertoires were generated with immunoSEQ multiplex PCR, while TCRdb's copy carries only in-frame clones and drops some. The data show about 280,000 clones, 85% seen once. Material: peripheral blood. The receptor set was obtained from a human donor in a cohort sampled during active COVID-19. CDR3s include the opening cysteine and the closing phenylalanine or tryptophan.

J,V,CDR3
TRBJ2-1,TRBV11-3,CASSLEGQLGYNEQFF
TRBJ2-3,TRBV6-5,CASRAYEAGEDTQYF
TRBJ2-5,TRBV5-1,CASSPLSGSGETQYF
TRBJ2-1,TRBV30,CAWSVLSGSYNEQFF
TRBJ1-2,TRBV30,CAWSVLSVGGPGDGYTF
TRBJ1-2,TRBV27,CASSFSDRLNYGYTF
TRBJ2-5,TRBV18,CASSKQSGQATQETQYF
TRBJ2-5,TRBV7-2,CASRGETQYF
TRBJ1-1,TRBV9,CASSARGGERGAFF
TRBJ2-1,TRBV4-1,CASSQVTMAEQFF
TRBJ2-3,TRBV9,CASSVSLAETGDTQYF
TRBJ2-2,TRBV29-1,CSARQSQNTGELFF
TRBJ2-1,TRBV5-1,CASSLRTSGMGSEQFF
TRBJ2-7,TRBV5-1,CASSFPGAYEQYF
TRBJ2-3,TRBV11-2,CASSLFLDPDTQYF
TRBJ1-4,TRBV19,CASTLQGWTNEKLFF
TRBJ1-2,TRBV19,CASSTQQATNYGYTF
TRBJ1-3,TRBV19,CATTTGQLGGSGNTIYF
TRBJ2-7,TRBV6-5,CASSRGPYEQYF
TRBJ2-5,TRBV9,CASSVELSGETQYF
TRBJ2-2,TRBV11-2,CASYGGELFF